This TCR beta chain stems from a study of graft-versus-host responses after intestinal transplantation. Study information: Recipients had transplants, and these were multivisceral, liver-intestinal, or isolated intestinal. Following induction with anti-thymocyte globulin, all recipients were given tacrolimus and steroids for roughly three years.

CDR3 size: 16 residues. Germline CDR1 and CDR2: ENHRY and SYGVKD. V gave up 2 bases and J gave up 4 bases; unmatched junction bases: 0. The table came from immunoSEQ multiplex PCR; TCRdb's copy has only in-frame clones and leaves some out. Of 40,000 to 60,000 clones in the sample, roughly 84% were seen once. In the case of this clone: The antigen remains undetermined.

Study-wide findings and caveats: Graft-donor T cell macrochimerism coincided with high graft-versus-host to host-versus-graft clonal ratios in allografts. GvH clonotypes were identified within recipient marrow, with a subset emerging first in ileum or blood.

The rearrangement links TRBV10-3 to TRBJ2-4; 15 positions agree with TRBD2. The clonotype originates from a human donor who was the organ donor for an intestinal transplant. The source was unstimulated CD4+ T cells sorted from spleen or lymph node cells, collected before transplant. CDR3 region: CAISEGLAGGKNIQYF. In DNA, the CDR3 is TGTGCCATCAGTGAGGGACTAGCGGGGGGGAAAAACATTCAGTACTTC.